This T cell receptor (beta chain) was found in a study of cytomegalovirus exposure and HLA in healthy donors. Broader study findings: According to the study, 160 or so TCR beta chains were cytomegalovirus-associated.

A remark on this clone: The antigen remains unidentified.

The PCR contained 60 Vbeta and 13 Jbeta primers. Assay: immunoSEQ multiplex PCR; the TCRdb copy retains only in-frame clones and omits some. The top ten clones hold around 2.6% of a sample with about 84,000 clones, around four fifths of them seen once. Healthy bone marrow donors made up the cohort. The TCR originated in a male donor in good health and CMV-seropositive. The sample was PBMCs.

CDR3 in DNA: TGTGCCAGCAGCCGGGAGCTAGCGGGAGGGCGAAACATTCAGTACTTC. It encodes CASSRELAGGRNIQYF. The V call is TRBV2, the J call TRBJ2-4; 12 bases line up with TRBD2. Germline V gene data show CDR1 as SNHLY and CDR2 as FYNNEI. CDR3 size: 16 residues. Trimming took 6 bases from V and 6 from J; bases not matched to a gene: 9.